This TCR beta chain was sequenced in a study of OX40 agonist ivuxolimab in advanced cancers. Whole-study context: In this cohort, patients received ivuxolimab, an agonistic anti-OX40 (CD134) antibody.

Exclusion applied to patients with autoimmune disease history or systemic immunosuppression. Assay used: immunoSEQ multiplex PCR; TCRdb lists only in-frame clones, some missing. Here the sample spans tens of thousands of clones, roughly 86% being singletons. V gave up 6 bases and J gave up 0 bases, with 15 bases separating them. There are 16 residues in the CDR3. Germline loops: CDR1 MDHEN, CDR2 SYDVKM. This clone was counted a single time. Sequencing was performed on CD4+ or CD8+ T cells sorted from blood, taken in a trial of the OX40 agonist ivuxolimab. The rearrangement links TRBV28 to TRBJ1-3; possible D gene TRBD1, 5 bases. The sequence was obtained from an adult with an advanced solid tumor such as melanoma, head and neck, liver or kidney cancer. CDR3: CASSTDRPSSGNTIYF. The CDR3 nucleotides are TGTGCCAGCAGCACCGACAGACCGAGCTCTGGAAACACCATATATTTT.